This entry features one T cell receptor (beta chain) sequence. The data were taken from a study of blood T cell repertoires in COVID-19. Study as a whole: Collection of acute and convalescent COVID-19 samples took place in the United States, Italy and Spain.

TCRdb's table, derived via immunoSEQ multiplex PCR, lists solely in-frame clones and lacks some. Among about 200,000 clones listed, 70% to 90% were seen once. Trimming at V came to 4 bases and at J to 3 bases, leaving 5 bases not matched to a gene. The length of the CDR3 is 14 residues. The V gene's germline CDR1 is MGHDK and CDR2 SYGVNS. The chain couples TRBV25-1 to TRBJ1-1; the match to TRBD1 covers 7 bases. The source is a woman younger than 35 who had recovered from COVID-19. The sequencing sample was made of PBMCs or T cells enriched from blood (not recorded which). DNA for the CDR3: TGTGCCAGCAGTGGCTTCGACAGGGACACTGAAGCTTTCTTT. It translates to CASSGFDRDTEAFF.